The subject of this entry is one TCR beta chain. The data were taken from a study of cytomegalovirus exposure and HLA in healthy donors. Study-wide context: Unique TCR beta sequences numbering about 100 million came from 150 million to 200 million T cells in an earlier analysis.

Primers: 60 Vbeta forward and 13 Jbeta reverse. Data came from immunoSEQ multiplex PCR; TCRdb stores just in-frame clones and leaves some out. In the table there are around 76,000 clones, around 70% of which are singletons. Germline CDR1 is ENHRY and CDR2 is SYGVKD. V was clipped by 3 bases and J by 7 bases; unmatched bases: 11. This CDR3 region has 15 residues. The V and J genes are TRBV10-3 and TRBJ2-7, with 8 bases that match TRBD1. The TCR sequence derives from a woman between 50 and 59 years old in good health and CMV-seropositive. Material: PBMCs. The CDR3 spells CAISESPTNRGEQYF. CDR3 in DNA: TGTGCCATCAGTGAATCCCCGACAAACAGGGGGGAGCAGTACTTC.